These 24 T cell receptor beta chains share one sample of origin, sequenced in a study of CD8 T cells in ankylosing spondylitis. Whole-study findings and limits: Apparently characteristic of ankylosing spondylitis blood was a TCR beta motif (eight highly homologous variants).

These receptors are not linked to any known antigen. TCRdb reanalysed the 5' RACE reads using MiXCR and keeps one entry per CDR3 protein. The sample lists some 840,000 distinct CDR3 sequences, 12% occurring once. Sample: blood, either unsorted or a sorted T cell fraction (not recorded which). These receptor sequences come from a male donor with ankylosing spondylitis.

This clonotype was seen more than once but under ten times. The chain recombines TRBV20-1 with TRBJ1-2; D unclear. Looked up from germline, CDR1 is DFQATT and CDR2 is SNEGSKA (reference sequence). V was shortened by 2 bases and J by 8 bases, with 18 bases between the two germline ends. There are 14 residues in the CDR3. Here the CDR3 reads CSARHSLGYGGYTF. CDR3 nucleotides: TGCAGTGCTAGACACAGCCTGGGCTATGGCGGCTACACCTTC.

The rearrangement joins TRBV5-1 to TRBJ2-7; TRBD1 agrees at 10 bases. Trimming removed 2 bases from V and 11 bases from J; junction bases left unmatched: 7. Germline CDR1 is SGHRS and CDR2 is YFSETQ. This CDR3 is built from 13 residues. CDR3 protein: CASSFDPGQGKYF. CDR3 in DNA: TGCGCCAGCAGCTTTGATCCGGGACAGGGGAAGTACTTC.

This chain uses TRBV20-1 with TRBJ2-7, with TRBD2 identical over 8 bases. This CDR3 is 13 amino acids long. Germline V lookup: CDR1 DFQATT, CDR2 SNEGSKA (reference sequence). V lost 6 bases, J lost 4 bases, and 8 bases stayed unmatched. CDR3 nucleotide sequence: TGCAGTGCCGGGGGGGGCGAATTTTACGAGCAGTACTTC. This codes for CSAGGGEFYEQYF.

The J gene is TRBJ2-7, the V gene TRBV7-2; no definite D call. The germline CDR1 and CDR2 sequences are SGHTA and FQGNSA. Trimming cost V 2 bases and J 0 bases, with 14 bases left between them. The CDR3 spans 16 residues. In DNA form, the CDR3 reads TGTGCCAGCAGCTTACAGGCTCCCGGCTACTCCTACGAGCAGTACTTC. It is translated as CASSLQAPGYSYEQYF.

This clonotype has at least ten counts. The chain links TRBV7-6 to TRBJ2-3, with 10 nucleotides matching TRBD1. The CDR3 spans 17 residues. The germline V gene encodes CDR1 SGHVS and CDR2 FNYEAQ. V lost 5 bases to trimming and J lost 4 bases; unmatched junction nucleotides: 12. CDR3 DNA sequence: TGTGCCAGCAGCCCTATTGGGACAGGGGTTATCCCAGATACGCAGTATTTT. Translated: CASSPIGTGVIPDTQYF.

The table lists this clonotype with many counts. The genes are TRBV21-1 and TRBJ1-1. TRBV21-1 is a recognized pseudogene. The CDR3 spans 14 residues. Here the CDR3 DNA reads TGTGCCAGCAGCAAAGCGCGGCGGAACACTGAAGCTTTCTTT. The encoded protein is CASSKARRNTEAFF.

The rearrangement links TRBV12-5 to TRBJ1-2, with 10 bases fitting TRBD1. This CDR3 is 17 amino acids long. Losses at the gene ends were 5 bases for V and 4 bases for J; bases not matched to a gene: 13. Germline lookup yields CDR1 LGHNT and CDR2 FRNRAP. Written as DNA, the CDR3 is TGTGCTAGTGGTGACGGGACAGGGGCACCCCTGAGCTATGGCTACACCTTC. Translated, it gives CASGDGTGAPLSYGYTF.

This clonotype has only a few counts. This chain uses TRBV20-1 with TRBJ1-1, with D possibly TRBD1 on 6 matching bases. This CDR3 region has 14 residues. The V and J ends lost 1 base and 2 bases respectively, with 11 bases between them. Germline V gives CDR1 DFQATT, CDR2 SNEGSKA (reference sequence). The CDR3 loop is CSARARTANTEAFF. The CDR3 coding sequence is TGCAGTGCTAGAGCTAGGACAGCCAACACTGAAGCTTTCTTT.

As DNA, the CDR3 is TGTGCCAGCAGCCCGCAGGGACTCCATAATTCACCCCTCCACTTT. Protein: CASSPQGLHNSPLHF. The chain employs TRBV7-2 and TRBJ1-6; TRBD1 is a possible D gene (5 bases). The CDR3 spans 15 residues. Trimming cost V 5 bases and J 5 bases, with 13 bases left between them. Per germline, CDR1 SGHTA and CDR2 FQGNSA.

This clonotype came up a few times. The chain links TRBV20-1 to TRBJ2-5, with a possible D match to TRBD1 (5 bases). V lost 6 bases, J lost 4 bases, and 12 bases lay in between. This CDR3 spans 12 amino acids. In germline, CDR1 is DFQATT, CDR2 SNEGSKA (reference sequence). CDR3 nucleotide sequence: TGCAGTGCGCCCCAGGGCATAGAGACCCAGTACTTC. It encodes CSAPQGIETQYF.

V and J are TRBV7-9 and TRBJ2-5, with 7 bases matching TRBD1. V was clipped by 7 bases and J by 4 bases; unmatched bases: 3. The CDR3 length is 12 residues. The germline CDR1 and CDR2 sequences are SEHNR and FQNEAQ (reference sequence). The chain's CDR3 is CASTRGRETQYF. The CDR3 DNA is TGTGCCAGCACAAGGGGGCGAGAGACCCAGTACTTC.

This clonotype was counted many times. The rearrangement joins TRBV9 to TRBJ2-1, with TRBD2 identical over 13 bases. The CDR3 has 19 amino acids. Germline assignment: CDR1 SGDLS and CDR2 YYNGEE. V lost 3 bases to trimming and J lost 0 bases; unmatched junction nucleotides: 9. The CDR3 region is CASSGRLAGGLSSYNEQFF. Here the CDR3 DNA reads TGTGCCAGCAGCGGTCGACTAGCGGGGGGCCTGAGCTCCTACAATGAGCAGTTCTTC.

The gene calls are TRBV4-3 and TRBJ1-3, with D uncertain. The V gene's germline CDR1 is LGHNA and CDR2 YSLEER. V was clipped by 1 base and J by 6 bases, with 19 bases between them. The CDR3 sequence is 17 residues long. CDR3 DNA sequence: TGCGCCAGCAGCCAAGCCCCCCAAGCGGGGTCGGCAAACACCATATATTTT. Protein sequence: CASSQAPQAGSANTIYF.

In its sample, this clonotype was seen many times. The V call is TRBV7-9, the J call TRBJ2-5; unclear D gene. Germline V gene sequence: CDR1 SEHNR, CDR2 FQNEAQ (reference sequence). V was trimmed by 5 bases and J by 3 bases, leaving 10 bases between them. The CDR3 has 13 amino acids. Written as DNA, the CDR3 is TGTGCCAGCAGCCGGACGGTGAAAGAGACCCAGTACTTC. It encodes CASSRTVKETQYF.

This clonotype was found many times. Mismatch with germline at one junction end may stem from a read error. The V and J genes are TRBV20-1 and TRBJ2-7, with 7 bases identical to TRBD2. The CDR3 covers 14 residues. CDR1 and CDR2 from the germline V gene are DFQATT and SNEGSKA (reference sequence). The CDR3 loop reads CSAITGGFSYEQYF. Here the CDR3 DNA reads TGCAGCGCTATTACCGGGGGGTTCTCCTACGAGCAGTACTTC.

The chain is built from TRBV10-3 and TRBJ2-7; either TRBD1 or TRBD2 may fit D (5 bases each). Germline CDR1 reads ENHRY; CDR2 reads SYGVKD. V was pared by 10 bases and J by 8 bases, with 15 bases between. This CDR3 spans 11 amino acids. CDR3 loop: CARSTRGQQYF. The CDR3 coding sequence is TGTGCCAGATCAACCCGGGGCCAGCAGTACTTC.

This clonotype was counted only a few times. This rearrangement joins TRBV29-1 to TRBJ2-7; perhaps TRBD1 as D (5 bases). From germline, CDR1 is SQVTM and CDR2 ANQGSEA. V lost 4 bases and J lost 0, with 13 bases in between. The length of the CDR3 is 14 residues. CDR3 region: CSVVSLTDSYEQYF. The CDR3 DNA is TGCAGCGTTGTATCCCTGACAGACTCCTACGAGCAGTACTTC.

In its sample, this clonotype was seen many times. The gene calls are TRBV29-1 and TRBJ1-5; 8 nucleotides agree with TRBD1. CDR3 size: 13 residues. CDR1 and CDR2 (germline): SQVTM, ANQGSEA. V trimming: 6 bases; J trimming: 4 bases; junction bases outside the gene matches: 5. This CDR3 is CSVVGQANQPQHF. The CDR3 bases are TGCAGCGTGGTGGGACAGGCGAATCAGCCCCAGCATTTT.

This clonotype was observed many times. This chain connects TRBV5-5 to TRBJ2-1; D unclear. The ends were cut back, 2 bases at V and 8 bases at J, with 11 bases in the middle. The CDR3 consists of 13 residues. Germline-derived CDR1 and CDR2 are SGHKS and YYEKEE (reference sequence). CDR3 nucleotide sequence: TGTGCCAGCAGCTTTGACTTTAAGGATGAGCAGTTCTTC. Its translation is CASSFDFKDEQFF. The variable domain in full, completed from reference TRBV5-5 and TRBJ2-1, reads DAGVTQSPTHLIKTRGQQVTLRCSPISGHKSVSWYQQVLGQGPQFIFQYYEKEERGRGNFPDRFSARQFPNYSSELNVNALLLGDSALYLCASSFDFKDEQFFGPGTRLTVL.

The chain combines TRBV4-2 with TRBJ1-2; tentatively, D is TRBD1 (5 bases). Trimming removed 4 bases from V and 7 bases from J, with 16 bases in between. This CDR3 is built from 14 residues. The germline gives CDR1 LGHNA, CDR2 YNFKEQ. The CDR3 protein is CASSLAGFPLGYTF. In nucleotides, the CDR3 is TGTGCCAGCAGCCTTGCAGGGTTTCCCCTTGGCTACACCTTC.

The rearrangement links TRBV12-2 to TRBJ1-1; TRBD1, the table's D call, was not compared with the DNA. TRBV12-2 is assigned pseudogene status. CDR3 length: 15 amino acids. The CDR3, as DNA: TGTGCAAGTCGCTTAGTGGACAGATTAAAGACTGAAGCTTTCTTT. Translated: CASRLVDRLKTEAFF.

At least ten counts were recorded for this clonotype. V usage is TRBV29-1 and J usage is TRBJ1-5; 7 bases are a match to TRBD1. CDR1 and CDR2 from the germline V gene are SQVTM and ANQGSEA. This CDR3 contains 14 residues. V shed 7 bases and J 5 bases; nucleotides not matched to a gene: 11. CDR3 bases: TGCAGCGCTTATACAGGGGATCCGGATCAGCCCCAGCATTTT. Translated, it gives CSAYTGDPDQPQHF.

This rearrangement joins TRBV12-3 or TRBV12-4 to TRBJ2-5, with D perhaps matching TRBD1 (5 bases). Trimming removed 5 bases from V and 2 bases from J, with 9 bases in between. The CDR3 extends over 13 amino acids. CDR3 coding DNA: TGTGCCAGCAGTGGATCAGGGCAAGAGACCCAGTACTTC. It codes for CASSGSGQETQYF.

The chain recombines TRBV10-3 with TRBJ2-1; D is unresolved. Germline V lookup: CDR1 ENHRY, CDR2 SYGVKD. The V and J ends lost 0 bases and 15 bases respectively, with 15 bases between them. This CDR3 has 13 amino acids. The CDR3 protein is CAISESNGPDWFF. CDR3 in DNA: TGTGCCATCAGTGAGTCGAACGGGCCGGATTGGTTCTTC.